The clone carrying this TCR beta chain has only a few counts. TCRdb passed the RT-PCR reads through MiXCR, listing each CDR3 protein once. Of approximately 500,000 distinct CDR3 sequences in the sample, approximately 13% were seen once. After removal of 5 bases from V and 1 base from J, the junction contained 3 bases not matched to a gene. CDR3 length equals 17 residues. Germline lookup yields CDR1 SNHLY and CDR2 FYNNEI. The source of the sample is a study of response to subunit inactivated influenza vaccine. This TCR came from a man aged 45-65 years who received an inactivated influenza vaccine. This specimen was PBMCs from blood, taken 40 to 50 days after vaccination. V gene TRBV2 combines with J gene TRBJ2-1; 15 bases match TRBD2. CDR3 sequence (DNA): TGTGCCAGCAGTAAGGGACTAGCGGGGGGTTCCTACAATGAGCAGTTCTTC. This codes for CASSKGLAGGSYNEQFF.